The 5 T cell receptor beta chains reported below all come from one sample, sequenced in a study of blood T cell repertoires in COVID-19. Profiled with immunoSEQ multiplex PCR; TCRdb holds only in-frame clones, not every one. The sample contains 87,000 or so clones, around 84% of which appear only once. The sample comprised peripheral blood. Every receptor here comes from a woman over 75 in a cohort sampled during active or convalescent COVID-19.

This clone showed up just once. This rearrangement joins TRBV6-5 to TRBJ1-3, with a possible D match to TRBD1 (6 bases). V was cut by 5 bases and J by 3 bases, with 14 bases left in between. CDR3 length: 15 residues. Germline CDR1 reads MNHEY; CDR2 reads SVGAGI. The DNA for the CDR3 is TGTGCCAGCAGTCCACAGGGTGGAATTGGAAACACCATATATTTT. Translated: CASSPQGGIGNTIYF.

This clone was picked up a small number of times. This chain connects TRBV18 to TRBJ2-1; 9 bases line up with TRBD2. The CDR3 is 15 residues long. V shed 6 bases and J 9 bases; nucleotides not matched to a gene: 12. The germline V gene has CDR1 KGHSH and CDR2 LQKENI. The DNA of the CDR3 is TGTGCCAGCTCCCTCTTAGCGGGAGCTTTCGGTGAGCAGTTCTTC. Translating it yields CASSLLAGAFGEQFF.

CDR3 protein: CASRPGQGNTEAFF. The CDR3 DNA sequence: TGCGCCAGCAGACCCGGACAGGGGAACACTGAAGCTTTCTTT. The gene calls are TRBV10-1 and TRBJ1-1; 8 bases are a match to TRBD1. Germline V CDR1 and CDR2: WNHNN, SYGVQD (reference sequence). There are 14 residues in the CDR3. V gave up 6 bases and J gave up 1 base; unmatched junction bases: 4.

The chain couples TRBV10-3 to TRBJ1-5, with D hard to call. Trimming took 0 bases from V and 2 from J, leaving 11 bases between them. The CDR3 sequence is 16 residues long. Germline CDR1 is ENHRY and CDR2 is SYGVKD. The CDR3 DNA follows: TGTGCCATCAGTGAGTCGGCGGGGAAAGGCAATCAGCCCCAGCATTTT. It specifies CAISESAGKGNQPQHF.

The rearrangement links TRBV20-1 to TRBJ2-4; weak D call: TRBD1 (6 bases). The CDR3 loop spans 15 amino acids. CDR1 is DFQATT, CDR2 SNEGSKA, per germline (reference sequence). Trimming took 3 bases from V and 4 from J, leaving 16 bases between them. This CDR3 reads CSASITDRPKNIQYF. For the CDR3, the DNA is TGCAGTGCTAGTATCACCGACAGGCCTAAAAACATTCAGTACTTC.